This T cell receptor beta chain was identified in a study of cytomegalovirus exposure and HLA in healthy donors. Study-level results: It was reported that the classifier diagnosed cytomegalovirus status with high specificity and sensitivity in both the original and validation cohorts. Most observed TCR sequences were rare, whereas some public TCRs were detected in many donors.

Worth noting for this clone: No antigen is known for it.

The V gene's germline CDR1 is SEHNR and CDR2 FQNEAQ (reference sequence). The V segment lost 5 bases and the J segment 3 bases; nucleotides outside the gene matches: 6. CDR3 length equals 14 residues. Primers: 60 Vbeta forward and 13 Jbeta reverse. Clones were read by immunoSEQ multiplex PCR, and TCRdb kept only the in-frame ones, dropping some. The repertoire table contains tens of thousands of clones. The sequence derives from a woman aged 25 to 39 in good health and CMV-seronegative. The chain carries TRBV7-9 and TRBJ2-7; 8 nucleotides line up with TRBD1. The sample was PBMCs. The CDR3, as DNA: TGTGCCAGCAGCCTACAGGGGGTCATCTACGAGCAGTACTTC. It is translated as CASSLQGVIYEQYF.